One and the same sample provided the 8 T cell receptor beta chains below, sequenced in a study of blood T cell repertoires in COVID-19 (dated by TCRdb to 2020 to 2021). Libraries were built with the immunoSEQ multiplex PCR assay. TCRdb stores this immuneACCESS table with in-frame sequences only. Part of the clones is absent; in the studies checked, under half of the shortfall reflects unresolved V genes, and no reason is known for the rest. The sample profile shows 200,000 to 300,000 clones; roughly 82% of them were found once. Of the sample, 4% to 5% is held by the ten largest clones. Sequencing used peripheral blood. Receptor source: a woman in her seventies with acute or convalescent COVID-19.

The chain links TRBV20-1 to TRBJ1-2, with D perhaps matching TRBD1 (5 bases). Germline lookup yields CDR1 DFQATT and CDR2 SNEGSKA (reference sequence). The CDR3 extends over 12 amino acids. V lost 3 bases and J lost 2, with 7 bases in between. The CDR3 DNA reads TGCAGTGCTAGTTCAGGGAACTATGGCTACACCTTC. This sequence encodes CSASSGNYGYTF.

The chain joins TRBV3-1 (or the pseudogene TRBV3-2) to TRBJ2-1, with TRBD2 as a possible D gene (6 bases). The CDR3 has 16 residues. Looked up from germline, CDR1 is LGHDT and CDR2 is YNNKEL (reference sequence). Trimming pared 4 bases from V and 2 bases from J, leaving 15 bases between. CDR3 in amino acids: CASSPKHGGPYNEQFF. In nucleotides, the CDR3 is TGTGCCAGCAGCCCCAAGCACGGGGGTCCCTACAATGAGCAGTTCTTC.

The sample holds one count of this clone. V gene TRBV6-1 combines with J gene TRBJ1-4, with TRBD1 identical over 9 bases. The CDR3 runs 14 residues. Germline-derived CDR1 and CDR2 are MNHNS and SASEGT. With 1 base clipped from V and 8 bases from J, the junction kept 2 bases outside the gene matches. The DNA for the CDR3 is TGTGCCAGCAGTGAAGGGACAGGGGCGGAAAAACTGTTTTTT. Its translation: CASSEGTGAEKLFF.

The chain joins TRBV6-1 to TRBJ2-3; maybe TRBD1 (6 bases). The CDR3 runs to 14 residues. Trimming took off 3 bases at V and 2 bases at J, with 9 bases between the two ends. CDR1 is MNHNS, CDR2 SASEGT, per germline. The CDR3 loop reads CASSDTGFTDTQYF. For the CDR3, the DNA is TGTGCCAGCAGTGATACAGGGTTCACAGATACGCAGTATTTT.

This chain links TRBV3-1 (or the pseudogene TRBV3-2) with TRBJ1-4, with D uncertain. The V and J ends lost 5 bases and 2 bases respectively, with 18 bases between them. The CDR3 has 17 residues. CDR1 and CDR2 (germline): LGHDT, YNNKEL (reference sequence). This CDR3 is CASSSPGPGKTNEKLFF. The CDR3, as DNA: TGTGCCAGCAGCTCCCCGGGTCCGGGAAAGACTAATGAAAAACTGTTTTTT.

V gene TRBV10-3 combines with J gene TRBJ1-4; the D gene is possibly TRBD1 (6 bases). Trimming left V 7 bases short and J 2 bases short, with 8 bases between. Germline CDR1 is ENHRY and CDR2 is SYGVKD. The CDR3 has 13 residues. CDR3 in amino acids: CAIKDSTNEKLFF. CDR3 bases: TGTGCCATCAAGGACAGTACTAATGAAAAACTGTTTTTT.

This sequence joins TRBV24-1 and TRBJ2-1; 9 bases align to TRBD1. CDR3 size: 16 residues. V was pared by 5 bases and J by 5 bases, with 9 bases of the junction left unmatched. CDR1 is KGHDR, CDR2 SFDVKD, per germline. CDR3 nucleotides: TGTGCCACCAGTGCTCATTTAGGACAGGGGCACAATGAGCAGTTCTTC. Translated, it gives CATSAHLGQGHNEQFF.

This clone was seen repeatedly, ten times or more. V and J are TRBV5-4 and TRBJ2-2, with TRBD1 as a possible D gene (6 bases). Trimming stripped 0 bases from V and 3 bases from J, with 6 bases between. Per germline, CDR1 SGHNT and CDR2 YYREEE (reference sequence). CDR3 size: 14 residues. The CDR3 loop reads CASSLGTDTGELFF. The CDR3 DNA reads TGTGCCAGCAGCTTGGGGACAGACACCGGGGAGCTGTTTTTT.